This TCR beta chain was identified during a study of early T cells in non-severe SARS-CoV-2 infection. Study summary: Sequencing of bulk RNA from unsorted whole blood was done, without chain pairing.

Individual cDNA molecules carried attached unique molecular identifiers. In TCRdb, the 5' RACE reads were re-called with MiXCR into one record per CDR3 protein. This table has about 29,000 distinct CDR3 sequences, around 5.1% appearing once. CDR3 size: 14 residues. The germline gives CDR1 ENHRY, CDR2 SYGVKD. V shed 3 bases and J 10 bases; nucleotides not matched to a gene: 4. Study-wide results and caveats: CD4 and private specificities were missed by VDJdb matching, which favored anti-spike CD8 responses.

This clonotype showed up just a few times. What it recognizes is unknown. J is TRBJ1-6 and V is TRBV10-3, with 9 bases that match TRBD1. The specimen sequenced was whole blood. The source is an adult who was a healthcare worker with PCR-confirmed SARS-CoV-2 infection or an uninfected control (not recorded which). The CDR3 bases are TGTGCCATCAGTGAAGGACAGGGGAACTCACCCCTCCACTTT. As protein: CAISEGQGNSPLHF.